Following are 27 T cell receptor beta chains from one sample sequenced in a study of OX40 agonist ivuxolimab in advanced cancers. The library was prepared using the immunoSEQ multiplex PCR assay. The clones in this table, taken by TCRdb from immuneACCESS, are in-frame only. Not every clone is retained; where verified, under half of the shortfall comes from an unresolved V gene, and the cause of the rest is unknown. The sample contains some 57,000 clones, 82% of them found a single time. Approximately 0.49% of the sample is in the top ten clones. The source material was CD4+ or CD8+ T cells sorted from blood, sampled in a trial of the OX40 agonist ivuxolimab. The receptor set was obtained from an adult with an advanced solid tumor such as melanoma, head and neck, liver or kidney cancer.

J is TRBJ1-5 and V is TRBV19, with no clear D. This CDR3 is built from 16 residues. Between the trimmed V and J ends, which lost 6 bases and 0 bases, there was a span of 15 bases. CDR1 is LNHDA and CDR2 is SQIVND in the germline V gene (reference sequence). CDR3 protein: CASRVVAWGSNQPQHF. DNA of the CDR3: TGTGCCAGTAGGGTGGTAGCGTGGGGTAGCAATCAGCCCCAGCATTTT.

The table lists this clone with a few counts. The chain recombines TRBV28 with TRBJ2-7; 11 positions agree with TRBD2. CDR1 and CDR2 (germline): MDHEN, SYDVKM. Germline trimming cut 6 bases from V and 9 bases from J; bases unmatched to any gene: 10. This CDR3 comprises 14 residues. The chain's CDR3 is CASRPPGLAALQYF. For the CDR3, the DNA is TGTGCCAGCAGACCCCCGGGACTAGCGGCTTTGCAGTACTTC.

This chain links TRBV28 with TRBJ2-7; unclear D gene. This CDR3 has 12 amino acids. V lost 5 bases, J lost 5 bases, and 10 bases lay in between. Germline V lookup: CDR1 MDHEN, CDR2 SYDVKM. The CDR3 DNA follows: TGTGCCAGCAGTCAGGACGCTCACGAGCAGTACTTC. This codes for CASSQDAHEQYF.

This chain connects TRBV29-1 to TRBJ2-3; 16 bases are shared with TRBD2. The CDR3 extends over 16 amino acids. Germline V gene data show CDR1 as SQVTM and CDR2 as ANQGSEA. J was trimmed by 6 bases and V by 0 bases; bases with no gene match: 3. The CDR3 loop is CSVEDWGLAGGDTQYF. CDR3 bases: TGCAGCGTTGAAGATTGGGGACTAGCGGGAGGGGATACGCAGTATTTT.

V and J are TRBV19 and TRBJ2-7; 11 nucleotides agree with TRBD1. The CDR3 has 16 residues. Trimming cost V 3 bases and J 2 bases; bases outside gene matches: 6. CDR1 LNHDA and CDR2 SQIVND come from the germline V gene (reference sequence). DNA of the CDR3: TGTGCCAGTAGTATCCGGACAGGGGGCTCCCCCTACGAGCAGTACTTC. Translating gives CASSIRTGGSPYEQYF.

V is TRBV30 and J is TRBJ2-7; no definite D call. CDR1 is GTSNPN, CDR2 SVGIG, per germline (reference sequence). There are 14 residues in the CDR3. Trimming took off 6 bases at V and 0 bases at J, with 15 bases between the two ends. CDR3 loop: CACPKAGFSYEQYF. CDR3 DNA: TGTGCCTGCCCCAAGGCCGGGTTCTCCTACGAGCAGTACTTC.

The chain carries TRBV19 and TRBJ2-6; unclear D gene. This CDR3 has 15 residues. Germline V gene sequence: CDR1 LNHDA, CDR2 SQIVND (reference sequence). Trimming took 8 bases from V and 0 from J, leaving 11 bases between them. DNA of the CDR3: TGTGCCAGTTCCACACGAGACTCTGGGGCCAACGTCCTGACTTTC. Amino acid sequence: CASSTRDSGANVLTF.

The gene calls are TRBV9 and TRBJ2-7; D perhaps matches TRBD2 (6 bases). Germline-derived CDR1 and CDR2 are SGDLS and YYNGEE. The V and J ends lost 3 bases and 6 bases respectively, with 13 bases between them. This CDR3 region has 13 residues. CDR3 sequence reads: CASSAHPEGEQYF. The DNA of the CDR3 is TGTGCCAGCAGCGCCCACCCGGAGGGCGAGCAGTACTTC.

A word on this clone: A junction end diverges from the germline sequence, so it may reflect a read error. The chain links TRBV19 to TRBJ1-2; a weak D match, TRBD1 (6 bases). Per the germline V gene, CDR1 is LNHDA and CDR2 is SQIVND (reference sequence). The CDR3 length is 11 residues. The CDR3 is CASSSRQVLDF. CDR3 coding DNA: TGTGCCAGTAGTTCTCGACAGGTCCTAGACTTC.

The CDR3 sequence: CASSQLPGQYSEQYF. In DNA form, the CDR3 reads TGCGCCAGCAGCCAGCTTCCGGGACAGTACTCCGAGCAGTACTTC. This rearrangement joins TRBV4-1 to TRBJ2-7; 7 bases align to TRBD1. The CDR3 runs to 15 residues. The V segment lost 3 bases and the J segment 6 bases; nucleotides outside the gene matches: 11. Germline lookup yields CDR1 MGHRA and CDR2 YSYEKL.

The V call is TRBV6-6, the J call TRBJ1-2; maybe TRBD1 (5 bases). Trimming took 1 base from V and 8 from J, leaving 8 bases between them. The CDR3 runs 12 residues. Per the germline V gene, CDR1 is MNHNY and CDR2 is SVGAGI (reference sequence). This CDR3 reads CASSYFQGGYTF. The DNA for the CDR3 is TGTGCCAGCAGTTACTTTCAGGGAGGCTACACCTTC.

CDR3 region: CASSPLYPNTEAFF. CDR3 bases: TGTGCCAGCTCACCACTTTACCCGAACACTGAAGCTTTCTTT. The V and J genes are TRBV18 and TRBJ1-1; D not certain. CDR3 length equals 14 residues. CDR1 and CDR2 (germline): KGHSH, LQKENI. V was shortened by 1 base and J by 1 base, with 7 bases between the two germline ends. Full variable domain (outside the CDR3, taken from reference TRBV18 and TRBJ1-1): NAGVMQNPRHLVRRRGQEARLRCSPMKGHSHVYWYRQLPEEGLKFMVYLQKENIIDESGMPKERFSAEFPKEGPSILRIQQVVRGDSAAYFCASSPLYPNTEAFFGQGTRLTVV.

The chain couples TRBV25-1 to TRBJ2-5; a weak D match, TRBD1 (6 bases). The CDR3 is 14 amino acids. The germline CDR1 and CDR2 sequences are MGHDK and SYGVNS. Trimming removed 5 bases from V and 5 bases from J, with 15 bases in between. The CDR3 sequence is CASSRSGVDETQYF. The CDR3 region has the DNA TGTGCCAGCAGTCGGTCAGGGGTAGATGAGACCCAGTACTTC.

The rearrangement joins TRBV4-1 to TRBJ2-1, with 8 nucleotides matching TRBD1. Per germline, CDR1 MGHRA and CDR2 YSYEKL. V was clipped by 2 bases and J by 1 base; unmatched bases: 1. CDR3 length: 15 amino acids. The CDR3 loop reads CASSQTGGSYNEQFF. CDR3 in DNA: TGCGCCAGCAGCCAAACAGGGGGATCCTACAATGAGCAGTTCTTC.

The chain recombines TRBV10-3 with TRBJ2-3; tentatively, D is TRBD2 (6 bases). Trimming took off 4 bases at V and 2 bases at J, with 10 bases between the two ends. The CDR3 has 14 residues. Germline CDR1 is ENHRY and CDR2 is SYGVKD. CDR3 sequence (DNA): TGTGCCATCAGTGGTAGCGGAGACACAGATACGCAGTATTTT. It yields the protein CAISGSGDTDTQYF.

The chain recombines TRBV18 with TRBJ2-7, with D perhaps TRBD1 (5 bases). V shed 5 bases and J shed 4 bases, with 12 bases lying between them. Per the germline V gene, CDR1 is KGHSH and CDR2 is LQKENI. The CDR3 extends over 13 amino acids. The CDR3 loop reads CASSSDSTYEQYF. The CDR3 DNA follows: TGTGCCAGCTCATCTGACAGTACATACGAGCAGTACTTC.

The chain's CDR3 is CASSLELAGEETQYF. The CDR3 DNA sequence: TGCGCCAGCAGCTTGGAACTAGCGGGTGAAGAGACCCAGTACTTC. The chain carries TRBV5-1 and TRBJ2-5, with TRBD2 matching 9 bases. The CDR3 is 15 residues long. J was trimmed by 3 bases and V by 0 bases; bases with no gene match: 3. Germline-derived CDR1 and CDR2 are SGHRS and YFSETQ.

V usage is TRBV18 and J usage is TRBJ1-1; perhaps TRBD1 as D (6 bases). With 5 bases removed from V and 1 base from J, the gap between germline ends came to 8 bases. This CDR3 region has 13 residues. The V gene's germline CDR1 is KGHSH and CDR2 LQKENI. The CDR3 nucleotides read TGTGCCAGCTCATGGGACAAGAACACTGAAGCTTTCTTT. Its protein product is CASSWDKNTEAFF.

The gene calls are TRBV9 and TRBJ2-3; 10 bases map to TRBD2. The J segment lost 0 bases and the V segment lost 5 bases, leaving 6 bases of the junction unmatched. CDR1 and CDR2 (germline): SGDLS, YYNGEE. The CDR3 is 16 residues long. The CDR3 loop is CASREGTSESTDTQYF. CDR3 bases: TGTGCCAGCAGAGAGGGGACTAGCGAAAGCACAGATACGCAGTATTTT.

This clone has a handful of counts. V and J are TRBV5-1 and TRBJ2-7; tentatively, D is TRBD1 (5 bases). V was clipped by 0 bases and J by 2 bases, with 15 bases between them. CDR1 and CDR2 from the germline V gene are SGHRS and YFSETQ. This CDR3 has 16 amino acids. The CDR3 DNA sequence: TGCGCCAGCAGCTTGGCCGTAGGGGCGGACCCCTACGAGCAGTACTTC. It codes for CASSLAVGADPYEQYF.

CDR3 nucleotide sequence: TGTGCCAGCAGTCGGACTAGCGGAGCTGCACCTGATACGCAGTATTTT. It encodes CASSRTSGAAPDTQYF. V usage is TRBV7-6 and J usage is TRBJ2-3; 10 nucleotides match TRBD2. After removal of 6 bases from V and 6 bases from J, the junction contained 12 bases not matched to a gene. CDR3 length equals 16 residues. Germline CDR1 reads SGHVS; CDR2 reads FNYEAQ.

The chain joins TRBV10-2 to TRBJ1-4; TRBD1 is a possible D gene (6 bases). In germline, CDR1 is WSHSY, CDR2 SAAADI. The CDR3 consists of 15 residues. V was pared by 6 bases and J by 0 bases, with 11 bases between. The CDR3 DNA is TGCGCCAGCAGCGGGGGGGGCGCAACTAATGAAAAACTGTTTTTT. Protein product: CASSGGGATNEKLFF.

The rearrangement uses TRBV30 and TRBJ1-1; D is unclear. Looked up from germline, CDR1 is GTSNPN and CDR2 is SVGIG (reference sequence). The CDR3 extends over 13 amino acids. V lost 0 bases and J 3 bases, leaving 8 bases between the germline ends. CDR3 protein: CAWSVLGDTEAFF. The CDR3 nucleotides are TGTGCCTGGAGTGTACTTGGGGACACTGAAGCTTTCTTT.

Turning to this clone: This specimen includes other DNA sequences encoding the same CDR3. This chain uses TRBV28 with TRBJ2-5, with no clear D. Trimming cost V 5 bases and J 4 bases, with 11 bases left between them. This CDR3 has 13 residues. Looked up from germline, CDR1 is MDHEN and CDR2 is SYDVKM. The CDR3 DNA reads TGTGCCAGCAGTACCGGAACAACAGAGACCCAGTACTTC. Translated, it gives CASSTGTTETQYF. The full variable domain, completed using reference TRBV28 and TRBJ2-5, is DVKVTQSSRYLVKRTGEKVFLECVQDMDHENMFWYRQDPGLGLRLIYFSYDVKMKEKGDIPEGYSVSREKKERFSLILESASTNQTSMYLCASSTGTTETQYFGPGTRLLVL.

J is TRBJ1-1 and V is TRBV6-6; no clear D. V lost 0 bases and J lost 1, with 9 bases in between. The CDR3 length is 15 residues. Germline CDR1 is MNHNY and CDR2 is SVGAGI (reference sequence). CDR3 DNA sequence: TGTGCCAGCAGTTACTCGCCTTATCGGAACACTGAAGCTTTCTTT. Translating it yields CASSYSPYRNTEAFF.

V is TRBV18 and J is TRBJ1-1, with a weak D call TRBD1 (5 bases). The CDR3 consists of 15 residues. The germline V gene encodes CDR1 KGHSH and CDR2 LQKENI. V was trimmed by 5 bases and J by 3 bases, leaving 16 bases between them. CDR3 in DNA: TGTGCCAGCTCAAAAGGGCAGGGTGAAGACACTGAAGCTTTCTTT. Protein: CASSKGQGEDTEAFF.

The count of this clone is one. This chain links TRBV7-2 with TRBJ2-7; perhaps TRBD2 as D (5 bases). Germline values: CDR1 SGHTA, CDR2 FQGNSA. V was pared by 1 base and J by 4 bases, with 14 bases between. The CDR3 extends over 15 amino acids. DNA for the CDR3: TGTGCCAGCAGCTTAGGGCTAGCATTCAAGTACGAGCAGTACTTC. It yields the protein CASSLGLAFKYEQYF.